The rows below give T cell receptor beta chains drawn from one sample of a study of T cell responses to AZD1222 COVID-19 vaccine. The data were produced by immunoSEQ multiplex PCR, yet TCRdb's version contains in-frame clones alone and is incomplete. The data show some 86,000 clones, 90% seen once. Sequences were derived from peripheral blood, sampled 28 days after the second AZD1222 dose. These receptors were taken from an adult who received the AZD1222 COVID-19 vaccine. The CDR3 runs from the conserved cysteine through the conserved F or W. A D gene is named only where the DNA matches it firmly. Clone sizes are given selectively: once, few, many, or a class where the clone is expanded.

>TRBD1|14|TRBV28|NA|TRBJ1-4
TGTGCCAGCAGTTCGACAGGGGATAATGAAAAACTGTTTTTT
CASSSTGDNEKLFF
>NA|13|TRBV3-1/TRBV3-2|NA|TRBJ1-4
TGTGCCAGCAGCCTCCAAGGGGGAGAAAAACTGTTTTTT
CASSLQGGEKLFF
>NA|16|TRBV28|NA|TRBJ1-2
TGTGCCAGCAGCTTCCCCACAGGGCCCACTAGCTATGGCTACACCTTC
CASSFPTGPTSYGYTF
>TRBD1|15|TRBV3-1/TRBV3-2|once|TRBJ1-2
TGTGCCAGCAGCCAAGCCAGGGGGGATAACTATGGCTACACCTTC
CASSQARGDNYGYTF
>TRBD1|14|TRBV28|NA|TRBJ1-6
TGTGCCAGCCGACAGGGGGCAGGGAATTCACCCCTCCACTTT
CASRQGAGNSPLHF
>NA|12|TRBV12-3/TRBV12-4|once|TRBJ1-2
TGTGCCAGCAGTAGAGGGACTTATGGCTACACCTTC
CASSRGTYGYTF
>NA|15|TRBV28|NA|TRBJ2-7
TGTGCCAGCAGTCCCGCGGGACAGAACCTTCTATGGGGGTACTTC
CASSPAGQNLLWGYF
>NA|14|TRBV19|NA|TRBJ1-5
TGTGCCAGTAACTTCGGACAGCACAATCAGCCCCAGCATTTT
CASNFGQHNQPQHF
>NA|12|TRBV6-2/TRBV6-3|NA|TRBJ2-7
TGTGCCAGCAGTTACGACGGACTACGGGAGTACTTC
CASSYDGLREYF
>NA|16|TRBV15|NA|TRBJ2-1
TGTGCCACCAGCACCATTGAGGGGGGCTCCTACAATGAGCAGTTCTTC
CATSTIEGGSYNEQFF
>NA|10|TRBV12-3/TRBV12-4|NA|TRBJ1-3
TGTGCCTCGGGGGGAAACACCATATATTTT
CASGGNTIYF
>NA|17|TRBV5-1|NA|TRBJ1-4
TGCGCCAGCAGCTTCTTGGGAACCGGAAATTCTAATGAAAAACTGTTTTTT
CASSFLGTGNSNEKLFF
>NA|16|TRBV2|NA|TRBJ1-3
TGTGCCAGCAGTGAAGATGGCGGACGCTCTGGAAACACCATATATTTT
CASSEDGGRSGNTIYF
>NA|14|TRBV7-2|NA|TRBJ2-3
TGTGCCAGCAGTTTCCGCGTGGGTGGGGATACGCAGTATTTT
CASSFRVGGDTQYF
>TRBD2|16|TRBV7-2|NA|TRBJ2-3
TGTGCCAGCAGCTTTAAGGAGGGGAGGGGATGGGATACGCAGTATTTT
CASSFKEGRGWDTQYF
>NA|13|TRBV6-2/TRBV6-3|NA|TRBJ2-3
TGTGCCAGCAGTCGTCCCAGCACAGATACGCAGTATTTT
CASSRPSTDTQYF